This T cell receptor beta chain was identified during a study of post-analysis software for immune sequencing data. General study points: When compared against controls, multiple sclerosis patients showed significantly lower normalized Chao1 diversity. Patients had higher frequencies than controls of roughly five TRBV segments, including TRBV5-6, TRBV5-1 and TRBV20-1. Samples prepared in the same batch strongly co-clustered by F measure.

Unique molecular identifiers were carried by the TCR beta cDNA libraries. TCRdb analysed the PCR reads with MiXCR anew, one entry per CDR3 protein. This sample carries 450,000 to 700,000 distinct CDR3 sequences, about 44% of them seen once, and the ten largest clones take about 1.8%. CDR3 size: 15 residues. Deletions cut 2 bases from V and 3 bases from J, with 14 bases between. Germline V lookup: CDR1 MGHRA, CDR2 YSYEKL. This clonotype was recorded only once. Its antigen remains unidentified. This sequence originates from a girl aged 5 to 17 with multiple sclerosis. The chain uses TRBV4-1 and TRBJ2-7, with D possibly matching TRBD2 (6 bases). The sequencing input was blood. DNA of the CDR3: TGCGCCAGCAGCCAATCTGGGGGAGGTTTCTACGAGCAGTACTTC. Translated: CASSQSGGGFYEQYF.